This T cell receptor (beta chain) comes out of a study of T cell repertoires in cytomegalovirus infection. On the study more broadly: Recently described HLA-C-restricted plus well-studied HLA-B-restricted CMV epitopes were used.

The CDR3 runs to 15 residues. Germline V lookup: CDR1 SEHNR, CDR2 FQNEAQ (reference sequence). V lost 5 bases and J lost 6; bases outside the gene matches: 3. General study findings and limits: Cumulative frequency of public TCR beta families picked out carriers of CMV plus the relevant HLA. CMV-specific HLA-C-restricted TCR beta clonotypes dominated the ex vivo response.

TCRdb re-derived calls from the reads in MiXCR, one entry per CDR3 protein. Found here are about 83,000 distinct CDR3 sequences, 25% to 30% of them singletons; the top ten hold over 60%. This clonotype occurred a few times. Its antigen remains unidentified. The receptor was isolated from a human donor in good health (CMV status not recorded). Some clones in this sample may be carry-over from other donors' samples. The J gene is TRBJ2-1, the V gene TRBV7-9; 14 bases match TRBD2. Sequenced material: CD8+ T cells from cultured PBMCs, taken from culture after CMV antigen stimulation. Written as DNA, the CDR3 is TGTGCCAGCAGCCAGACTAGCGGGGGGGTCAATGAGCAGTTCTTC. It translates to CASSQTSGGVNEQFF.